A single sample gave rise to the 18 T cell receptor beta chains below, sequenced in a study of blood T cell repertoires in COVID-19. Produced via immunoSEQ multiplex PCR; TCRdb's table is partial and in-frame only. The data show under 55,000 clones, approximately 78% seen once. The sequenced sample was PBMCs or T cells enriched from blood (not recorded which). Receptors originate from a woman between 50 and 59 years old with acute COVID-19.

The chain links TRBV9 to TRBJ1-2, with 9 bases lining up with TRBD1. Germline trimming cut 0 bases from V and 8 bases from J; bases unmatched to any gene: 5. Per germline, CDR1 SGDLS and CDR2 YYNGEE. CDR3 size: 14 residues. In nucleotides, the CDR3 is TGTGCCAGCAGCGTAGGGGGACAGGGAGACGGCTACACCTTC. Its protein product is CASSVGGQGDGYTF.

This clone was counted only a few times. The chain links TRBV30 to TRBJ1-3; D is ambiguous. CDR1 and CDR2 from the germline V gene are GTSNPN and SVGIG (reference sequence). The CDR3 contains 15 residues. The CDR3 sequence: CARKEEGYSGNTIYF. Here the CDR3 DNA reads TGTGCTCGAAAGGAGGAGGGTTACTCTGGAAACACCATATATTTT.

This chain uses TRBV6-2 or TRBV6-3 with TRBJ1-2; D is unresolved. Trimming left V 0 bases short and J 4 bases short, with 12 bases between. The CDR3 sequence is 15 residues long. Germline assignment: CDR1 MNHEY and CDR2 SVGEGT. This CDR3 is CASSYSGRGSYGYTF. CDR3 nucleotides: TGTGCCAGCAGTTACTCCGGAAGAGGGTCCTATGGCTACACCTTC.

This sequence joins TRBV19 and TRBJ2-3, with 10 bases matching TRBD1. CDR1 LNHDA and CDR2 SQIVND come from the germline V gene (reference sequence). The CDR3 length is 17 residues. J lost 2 bases, V lost 4 bases, and 9 bases had no gene match. The CDR3 here is CASSSIDGQGDTDTQYF. CDR3 sequence (DNA): TGTGCCAGTAGTAGTATTGACGGACAGGGGGACACAGATACGCAGTATTTT.

V and J are TRBV3-1 (or the pseudogene TRBV3-2) and TRBJ2-3; 8 bases are shared with TRBD2. The CDR3 contains 16 residues. The V gene end was trimmed by 2 bases and the J gene end by 5 bases; junction bases not matched to a gene: 9. Germline lookup yields CDR1 LGHDT and CDR2 YNNKEL (reference sequence). CDR3 amino acids: CASSQSPGGAKDTQYF. The CDR3 nucleotides read TGTGCCAGCAGCCAAAGCCCCGGGGGGGCCAAAGATACGCAGTATTTT.

The V and J genes are TRBV6-5 and TRBJ1-6; a possible D gene is TRBD1 (5 bases). Germline-derived CDR1 and CDR2 are MNHEY and SVGAGI. The length of the CDR3 is 15 residues. Trimming removed 6 bases from V and 6 bases from J, with 15 bases in between. The CDR3 region is CASRPRVSGNSPLHF. CDR3 in DNA: TGTGCCAGCAGACCCAGGGTCTCGGGTAATTCACCCCTCCACTTT.

This chain joins TRBV27 and TRBJ1-6; 10 bases are shared with TRBD1. Germline CDR1 reads MNHEY; CDR2 reads SMNVEV (reference sequence). Germline trimming cut 0 bases from V and 9 bases from J; bases unmatched to any gene: 2. CDR3 length: 15 amino acids. The CDR3 region is CASSLSGQGFSPLHF. CDR3 sequence (DNA): TGTGCCAGCAGTTTATCGGGACAGGGGTTTTCACCCCTCCACTTT.

This chain joins TRBV6-5 and TRBJ1-2; 9 bases are a match to TRBD1. The trim removed 5 bases at V and 6 bases at J, leaving 4 bases unmatched. From germline, CDR1 is MNHEY and CDR2 SVGAGI. CDR3 length: 13 amino acids. CDR3 in DNA: TGTGCCAGCAGTCACAGGACAGGGGATGGCTACACCTTC. The encoded protein is CASSHRTGDGYTF.

This rearrangement joins TRBV4-2 to TRBJ1-3; the D gene is possibly TRBD1 (5 bases). The CDR3 length is 14 residues. Per the germline V gene, CDR1 is LGHNA and CDR2 is YNFKEQ. V dropped 5 bases and J dropped 9 bases, with 17 bases sitting between them. The CDR3 DNA is TGTGCCAGCAGCAGGGAGGGAGTCCAGGGCACCATATATTTT. This encodes CASSREGVQGTIYF.

The chain recombines TRBV19 with TRBJ1-4, with 9 bases aligning to TRBD1. This CDR3 spans 15 amino acids. Germline V lookup: CDR1 LNHDA, CDR2 SQIVND (reference sequence). Trimming at V came to 7 bases and at J to 7 bases, leaving 10 bases not matched to a gene. The CDR3 DNA is TGTGCCAGTACCCTAGGGGACAGGGTCGTTGAAAAACTGTTTTTT. This translates into CASTLGDRVVEKLFF.

This chain joins TRBV5-5 and TRBJ2-2; the match to TRBD1 covers 10 bases. CDR1 and CDR2 from the germline V gene are SGHKS and YYEKEE (reference sequence). The CDR3 extends over 15 amino acids. The ends lost 5 bases at V and 3 bases at J; junction bases unmatched: 4. In nucleotides, the CDR3 is TGTGCCAGCAGTTACGGGACAGGGGACACCGGGGAGCTGTTTTTT. Its protein is CASSYGTGDTGELFF.

The V gene is TRBV7-2, the J gene TRBJ1-2; D is unresolved. Germline V gives CDR1 SGHTA, CDR2 FQGNSA. This CDR3 has 13 residues. The V gene lost 1 base and the J gene lost 6 bases, with 9 bases spanning the gap. CDR3 loop: CASSLGRRDGYTF. Here the CDR3 DNA reads TGTGCCAGCAGCTTAGGACGGCGGGATGGCTACACCTTC.

This clone was picked up a small number of times. The J gene is TRBJ1-5, the V gene TRBV11-1, with D perhaps matching TRBD1 (5 bases). Germline values: CDR1 SGHAT, CDR2 FQDESV (reference sequence). The CDR3 totals 12 residues. Deletions cut 5 bases from V and 9 bases from J, with 11 bases between. The CDR3: CASSNGTSPQHF. In DNA, the CDR3 is TGTGCCAGCAGCAACGGGACTTCGCCCCAGCATTTT.

V gene TRBV5-6 combines with J gene TRBJ2-2; weak D call: TRBD1 (5 bases). Trimming left V 1 base short and J 4 bases short, with 5 bases between. Germline-derived CDR1 and CDR2 are SGHDT and YYEEEE. The length of the CDR3 is 13 residues. CDR3 sequence reads: CASSLQGTGELFF. The CDR3 DNA is TGTGCCAGCAGCTTGCAGGGCACCGGGGAGCTGTTTTTT.

CDR3 DNA: TGTGCCCTAGGGACATCCACAGATACGCAGTATTTT. It specifies CALGTSTDTQYF. The chain recombines TRBV28 with TRBJ2-3; perhaps TRBD1 as D (6 bases). The V gene lost 11 bases and the J gene lost 2 bases, with 11 bases spanning the gap. This CDR3 contains 12 residues. CDR1 is MDHEN, CDR2 SYDVKM, per germline.

The chain carries TRBV30 and TRBJ2-5; 8 positions match TRBD2. This CDR3 has 14 amino acids. Losses at the gene ends were 2 bases for V and 3 bases for J; bases not matched to a gene: 5. Germline V gives CDR1 GTSNPN, CDR2 SVGIG (reference sequence). This CDR3 reads CAWSKGLVEETQYF. CDR3 bases: TGTGCCTGGAGTAAGGGACTAGTCGAAGAGACCCAGTACTTC.

This sequence joins TRBV5-1 and TRBJ1-2; TRBD1 matches at 8 bases. Per the germline V gene, CDR1 is SGHRS and CDR2 is YFSETQ. Losses at the gene ends were 5 bases for V and 7 bases for J; bases not matched to a gene: 13. The CDR3 totals 15 residues. CDR3 bases: TGCGCCAGCAGTCCGTCAGGGACAGGAACTCTTGGCTACACCTTC. Protein sequence: CASSPSGTGTLGYTF.

The chain couples TRBV11-2 to TRBJ2-1; 8 nucleotides align to TRBD2. The trim removed 5 bases at V and 4 bases at J, leaving 13 bases unmatched. The CDR3 is 17 amino acids. CDR1 and CDR2 (germline): SGHAT, FQNNGV. Here the CDR3 reads CASSPSAVGGAYNEQFF. CDR3 nucleotide sequence: TGTGCCAGCAGCCCCTCAGCCGTCGGGGGGGCTTACAATGAGCAGTTCTTC. The full variable domain, rest sourced from reference TRBV11-2 and TRBJ2-1, is EAGVAQSPRYKIIEKRQSVAFWCNPISGHATLYWYQQILGQGPKLLIQFQNNGVVDDSQLPKDRFSAERLKGVDSTLKIQPAKLEDSAVYLCASSPSAVGGAYNEQFFGPGTRLTVL.